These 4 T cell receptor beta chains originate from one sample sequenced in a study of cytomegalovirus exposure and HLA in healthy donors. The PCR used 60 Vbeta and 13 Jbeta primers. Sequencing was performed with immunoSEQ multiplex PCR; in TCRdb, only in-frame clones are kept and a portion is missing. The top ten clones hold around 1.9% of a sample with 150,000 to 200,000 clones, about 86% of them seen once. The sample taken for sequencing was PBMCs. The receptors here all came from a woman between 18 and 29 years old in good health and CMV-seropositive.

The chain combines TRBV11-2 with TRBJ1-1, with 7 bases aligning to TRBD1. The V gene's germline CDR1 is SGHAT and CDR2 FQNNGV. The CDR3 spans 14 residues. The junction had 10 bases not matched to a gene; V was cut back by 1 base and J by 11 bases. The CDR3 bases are TGTGCCAGCAGCTTAGTTTCTCCAGGGGGAGAGGCTTTCTTT. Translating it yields CASSLVSPGGEAFF.

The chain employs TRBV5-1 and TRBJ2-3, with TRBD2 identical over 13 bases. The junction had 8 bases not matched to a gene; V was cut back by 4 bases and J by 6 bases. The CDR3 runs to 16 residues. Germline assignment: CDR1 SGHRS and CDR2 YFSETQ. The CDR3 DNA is TGCGCCAGCAGCCCTACTAGCGGGGGGGCCTCGGATACGCAGTATTTT. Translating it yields CASSPTSGGASDTQYF.

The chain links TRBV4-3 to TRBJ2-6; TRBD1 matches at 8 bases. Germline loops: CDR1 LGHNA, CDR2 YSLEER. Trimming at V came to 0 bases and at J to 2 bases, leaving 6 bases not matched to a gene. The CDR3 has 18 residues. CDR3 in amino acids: CASSQDPQGATGANVLTF. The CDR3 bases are TGCGCCAGCAGCCAAGATCCGCAGGGGGCTACTGGGGCCAACGTCCTGACTTTC.

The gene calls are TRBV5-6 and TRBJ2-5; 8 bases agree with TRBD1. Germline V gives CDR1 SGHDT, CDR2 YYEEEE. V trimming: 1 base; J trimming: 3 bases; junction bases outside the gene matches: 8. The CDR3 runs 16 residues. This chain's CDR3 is CASSLMGDRSKETQYF. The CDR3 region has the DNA TGTGCCAGCAGCTTGATGGGGGACAGGTCAAAAGAGACCCAGTACTTC.